This T cell receptor beta chain was recovered during a study of identical twins. General study results and limits: While abundant cord blood beta clonotypes carried fewer insertions, memory repertoires showed no such pattern. The conclusions drew on cross-sectional statistical analysis instead of tracking the same donors. The models systematically underestimated how much out-of-frame TCR alpha was shared in monozygotic twins. Beta out-of-frame sequences showed weaker excess twin sharing.

Trimming removed 3 bases from V and 8 bases from J; junction bases left unmatched: 23. The CDR3 loop spans 20 amino acids. Per the germline V gene, CDR1 is SGHRS and CDR2 is YFSETQ. With respect to this clonotype: Antigen specificity is unknown.

TCRdb itself ran the 5' RACE reads through MiXCR, one entry per CDR3 protein. The sample contains approximately 1.8 million distinct CDR3 sequences, roughly a third of which appear only once. Sequencing was performed on cord blood. The receptor was isolated from a newborn girl in good health. The gene calls are TRBV5-1 and TRBJ2-1, with TRBD1 matching over 10 bases. As DNA, the CDR3 is TGCGCCAGCAGCTGGAAAGGGGGTAAACCGGGACAGGGGCTCGAATATGAGCAGTTCTTC. Its protein product is CASSWKGGKPGQGLEYEQFF.